This entry concerns a single TCR beta chain. This clonotype was observed a handful of times. Its antigen target is currently unknown. Base quality data are lacking; no much larger clone is found one base away. The library was obtained by PCR. This sample was sequenced with an Illumina HiSeq 2500. To normalize quantification of the TCRbeta repertoire, the TCR libraries were built with molecular barcoding that relied on unique molecular identifiers. The public reads were run again by TCRdb, first through fastp at Q25 and then through MiXCR, and only productive beta chains were kept. Records with the same CDR3 protein are collapsed into one entry carrying the most frequent genes and DNA. The sample contains about 980,000 distinct CDR3 sequences, about 29% of them found a single time. The ten largest clones add up to under 30% of the sample. The data derive from a study of T-cell reconstitution after alpha-beta-depleted transplantation in children (dated by TCRdb to about 2016). Regarding the research as a whole: T-cell immune reconstitution after TCRalphabeta/CD19-depleted allogeneic hematopoietic cell transplantation in children was quantitatively tracked in the study by means of TCR repertoire profiling.

A distance of 12 bases separates the germline ends of V and J, which lose 6 bases and 0 bases respectively. The CDR3 contains 15 residues, cysteine and phenylalanine counted. Only CDR3 DNA is held: 45 bases, read in frame from base 1. General study outcomes and caveats: Over the following months the frequencies of hyperexpanded clones went down, and after one year T-cell counts and TCRbeta diversity were mostly credited to newly produced T cells. In some patients, the high TCRbeta diversity seen at day 60 was put down to recipient T cells and intrathymic progenitors that had survived conditioning. The apparently early recovery of alphabetaT-cell counts about two months after transplant reportedly depended on only several hundred rapidly expanded clones that came from non-depleted graft cells.

In the paper's terms, the treatment or condition label means: allogeneic hematopoietic cell transplantation with graft depleted of TCRalphabeta T cells and CD19 B cells. The transplant recipients were children given TCRalphabeta/CD19-depleted allogeneic hematopoietic cell grafts. The specimen was PBMCs, mostly from graft donor cells, collected 360 days after TCRalphabeta/CD19-depleted stem cell transplant. The receptor was derived from a boy under two years old who had a stem cell transplant for SCID, so the T cells may come from the graft donor. Recombination connected TRBV12-3 or TRBV12-4 to TRBJ2-1, with the D gene call left open. The CDR3 has the sequence CASRARPSSYNEQFF. Here is the DNA: TGTGCCAGCAGGGCTAGACCTAGCTCCTACAATGAGCAGTTCTTC.